One sample yielded the 23 T cell receptor beta chains listed below, sequenced in a study of blood T cell repertoires in COVID-19. Repertoires were generated with immunoSEQ multiplex PCR, while TCRdb's copy carries only in-frame clones and drops some. The sample carries roughly 400,000 clones, 91% recorded once. Sequenced: PBMCs or T cells enriched from blood (not recorded which). These receptors came from a woman between 40 and 55 years old who had been exposed to COVID-19.

This clone was observed a few times. The chain recombines TRBV18 with TRBJ1-2; 9 nucleotides line up with TRBD1. The CDR3 has 16 amino acids. The V segment lost 2 bases and the J segment 4 bases; nucleotides outside the gene matches: 8. CDR1 KGHSH and CDR2 LQKENI come from the germline V gene. CDR3 in amino acids: CASSPSQGAIIYGYTF. Written as DNA, the CDR3 is TGTGCCAGCTCACCATCACAGGGGGCTATCATCTATGGCTACACCTTC.

The genes are TRBV2 and TRBJ1-2; D gene unclear. Between the trimmed V and J ends, which lost 4 bases and 4 bases, there was a span of 10 bases. Germline CDR1 and CDR2: SNHLY and FYNNEI. This CDR3 is built from 13 residues. For the CDR3, the DNA is TGTGCCAGCAGTGGGGTCGGAGGCTATGGCTACACCTTC. As protein: CASSGVGGYGYTF.

This chain connects TRBV29-1 to TRBJ2-2, with a tentative D call TRBD1 (5 bases). The CDR3 is 14 residues long. The V and J ends lost 6 bases and 4 bases respectively, with 15 bases between them. Germline values: CDR1 SQVTM, CDR2 ANQGSEA. CDR3 loop: CSVGKKGRTGELFF. The CDR3 DNA is TGCAGCGTGGGTAAAAAGGGGCGCACCGGGGAGCTGTTTTTT.

As DNA, the CDR3 is TGTGCCAGTCATCGACAGGGGATGTTGACTGAAGCTTTCTTT. Protein product: CASHRQGMLTEAFF. The chain is built from TRBV6-5 and TRBJ1-1; 8 bases are shared with TRBD1. Germline assignment: CDR1 MNHEY and CDR2 SVGAGI. The CDR3 extends over 14 amino acids. V shed 9 bases and J 5 bases; nucleotides not matched to a gene: 11.

The sample holds a few counts of this clone. The chain links TRBV2 to TRBJ1-3; TRBD1 matches 7 bases. This CDR3 region has 17 residues. Germline CDR1 and CDR2: SNHLY and FYNNEI. J gave up 0 bases and V 6 bases, and 11 bases lay outside the gene matches. The CDR3 spells CASSSSTGHHSGNTIYF. As DNA, the CDR3 is TGTGCCAGCAGCTCCTCGACAGGGCACCACTCTGGAAACACCATATATTTT.

The chain joins TRBV7-2 to TRBJ2-3; 8 bases align to TRBD1. The germline gives CDR1 SGHTA, CDR2 FQGNSA. The junction had 13 bases not matched to a gene; V was cut back by 1 base and J by 1 base. The CDR3 loop spans 19 amino acids. The CDR3 sequence is CASSLVGSGARGRTDTQYF. The CDR3 nucleotides read TGTGCCAGCAGCTTAGTAGGATCGGGGGCCAGGGGGCGCACAGATACGCAGTATTTT.

The CDR3 DNA reads as TGTGCCAGCAGCCAAGATAGGGGAGGGAATTCACCCCTCCACTTT. Translation gives CASSQDRGGNSPLHF. The V call is TRBV3-1 (or the pseudogene TRBV3-2), the J call TRBJ1-6, with D possibly matching TRBD1 (5 bases). The V end lost 0 bases, the J end lost 7 bases, and 10 bases lay between the germline ends. This CDR3 region has 15 residues. Germline values: CDR1 LGHDT, CDR2 YNNKEL (reference sequence).

The CDR3 spells CASSRGTESGYTF. CDR3 in DNA: TGTGCCAGCAGTCGCGGGACAGAGAGTGGCTACACCTTC. The chain employs TRBV7-9 and TRBJ1-2; 7 bases agree with TRBD1. Germline V gene sequence: CDR1 SEHNR, CDR2 FQNEAQ (reference sequence). The V gene end was trimmed by 6 bases and the J gene end by 7 bases; junction bases not matched to a gene: 8. CDR3 length: 13 residues.

A word on this clone: At one of its ends the junction is not consistent with the germline gene, which may arise from a read error. CDR3 loop: CASSPSPGTGANVLTF. CDR3 nucleotides: TGTGCTAGCAGCCCCTCCCCAGGGACTGGGGCCAACGTCCTGACTTTC. The chain couples TRBV7-7 to TRBJ2-6; D perhaps matches TRBD1 (5 bases). The CDR3 runs to 16 residues. CDR1 is SSHAT, CDR2 FNYEAQ, per germline (reference sequence).

The rearrangement uses TRBV27 and TRBJ1-2; TRBD1 is a possible D gene (6 bases). Germline loops: CDR1 MNHEY, CDR2 SMNVEV (reference sequence). Trimming shortened V by 6 bases and J by 9 bases, and 17 bases separated the two germline ends. The CDR3 extends over 13 amino acids. This CDR3 is CASRLTGQGSYTF. CDR3 bases: TGTGCCAGCAGGTTAACAGGGCAGGGGAGCTACACCTTC.

A remark on this clone: Other DNA sequences in this specimen translate into the identical CDR3. V gene TRBV7-2 combines with J gene TRBJ2-7; 9 nucleotides align to TRBD1. Germline V gene data show CDR1 as SGHTA and CDR2 as FQGNSA. V was clipped by 5 bases and J by 2 bases; unmatched bases: 1. CDR3 length: 13 residues. CDR3 region: CASSRQGAYEQYF. The CDR3 DNA sequence: TGTGCCAGCAGCCGACAGGGGGCCTACGAGCAGTACTTC.

V gene TRBV7-2 combines with J gene TRBJ1-3, with D possibly being TRBD1 (5 bases). CDR1 SGHTA and CDR2 FQGNSA come from the germline V gene. V shed 2 bases and J shed 0 bases, with 8 bases lying between them. The CDR3 is 15 residues long. The CDR3 DNA follows: TGTGCCAGCAGCTTATCAGGGTTCTCTGGAAACACCATATATTTT. Protein product: CASSLSGFSGNTIYF.

V is TRBV19 and J is TRBJ1-1, with no clear D. Germline V gives CDR1 LNHDA, CDR2 SQIVND (reference sequence). The CDR3 covers 14 residues. Between the trimmed V and J ends, which lost 10 bases and 1 base, there was a span of 16 bases. CDR3 sequence (DNA): TGTGCCACCCGCGGGGAACCTAGGAACACTGAAGCTTTCTTT. Its translation: CATRGEPRNTEAFF.

The chain recombines TRBV5-6 with TRBJ1-4; D gene ambiguous. V gave up 3 bases and J gave up 0 bases, with 9 bases separating them. This CDR3 has 15 amino acids. Germline V gene sequence: CDR1 SGHDT, CDR2 YYEEEE. CDR3: CASSWRFTTNEKLFF. The DNA for the CDR3 is TGTGCCAGCAGCTGGAGGTTTACAACTAATGAAAAACTGTTTTTT.

The V call is TRBV19, the J call TRBJ2-5; 7 bases map to TRBD1. The germline gives CDR1 LNHDA, CDR2 SQIVND (reference sequence). The CDR3 runs to 17 residues. Trimming removed 1 base from V and 2 bases from J; junction bases left unmatched: 10. CDR3 in DNA: TGTGCCAGTAGTATAGGAGGTTTGACAGGGAGACAAGAGACCCAGTACTTC. Protein sequence: CASSIGGLTGRQETQYF.

The rearrangement links TRBV30 to TRBJ1-1, with 7 bases aligning to TRBD1. CDR3 length: 12 residues. The V segment lost 5 bases and the J segment 3 bases; nucleotides outside the gene matches: 3. CDR1 GTSNPN and CDR2 SVGIG come from the germline V gene (reference sequence). CDR3 coding DNA: TGTGCCTGGCTAGGACAGGACACTGAAGCTTTCTTT. Translating gives CAWLGQDTEAFF. Full variable domain (missing parts from reference TRBV30 and TRBJ1-1): SQTIHQWPATLVQPVGSPLSLECTVEGTSNPNLYWYRQAAGRGLQLLFYSVGIGQISSEVPQNLSASRPQDRQFILSSKKLLLSDSGFYLCAWLGQDTEAFFGQGTRLTVV.

This chain uses TRBV14 with TRBJ1-2; 10 bases align to TRBD1. The CDR3 consists of 14 residues. Per the germline V gene, CDR1 is SGHDN and CDR2 is FVKESK. V was clipped by 4 bases and J by 4 bases; unmatched bases: 3. The CDR3 here is CASSPGQGSYGYTF. DNA for the CDR3: TGTGCCAGCAGCCCGGGACAGGGGAGCTATGGCTACACCTTC.

The gene calls are TRBV4-2 and TRBJ2-1; TRBD2 might be the D (6 bases). The CDR3 extends over 17 amino acids. V lost 0 bases and J 5 bases, leaving 17 bases between the germline ends. Germline V gives CDR1 LGHNA, CDR2 YNFKEQ. CDR3 nucleotide sequence: TGTGCCAGCAGCCAAGATCCCTCTCGGGGGTCCAACAATGAGCAGTTCTTC. It yields the protein CASSQDPSRGSNNEQFF.

CDR3 in amino acids: CAWNRQGADEQYF. For the CDR3, the DNA is TGTGCCTGGAACCGACAGGGGGCGGACGAGCAGTACTTC. V usage is TRBV30 and J usage is TRBJ2-7; 10 bases are shared with TRBD1. Per germline, CDR1 GTSNPN and CDR2 SVGIG (reference sequence). This CDR3 is 13 amino acids long. J gave up 5 bases and V 4 bases, and 5 bases lay outside the gene matches.

The rearrangement joins TRBV30 to TRBJ2-7; a possible D gene is TRBD1 (5 bases). V lost 0 bases and J 1 base, leaving 13 bases between the germline ends. Germline CDR1 GTSNPN, CDR2 SVGIG (reference sequence). CDR3 length: 15 residues. The CDR3 loop is CAWSVGRTPSYEQYF. The CDR3 coding sequence is TGTGCCTGGAGTGTAGGACGGACACCTTCCTACGAGCAGTACTTC.

This clone came up once. This sequence joins TRBV7-2 and TRBJ1-6; D is perhaps TRBD1 (6 bases). The CDR3 consists of 13 residues. Germline V gene data show CDR1 as SGHTA and CDR2 as FQGNSA. Trimming cost V 6 bases and J 6 bases, with 9 bases left between them. The CDR3 region has the DNA TGTGCCAGCAGACAGGGTCTTAATTCACCCCTCCACTTT. It codes for CASRQGLNSPLHF.

The chain couples TRBV30 to TRBJ2-5; 9 nucleotides align to TRBD1. V shed 0 bases, J shed 5 bases, and the junction held 7 bases outside the gene matches. Germline assignment: CDR1 GTSNPN and CDR2 SVGIG (reference sequence). This CDR3 has 15 amino acids. This chain's CDR3 is CAWSVSGQGMETQYF. CDR3 coding DNA: TGTGCCTGGAGTGTATCGGGACAGGGAATGGAGACCCAGTACTTC.

The chain employs TRBV18 and TRBJ1-1; D is ambiguous. V lost 6 bases to trimming and J lost 6 bases, with 20 bases between them. The germline CDR1 and CDR2 sequences are KGHSH and LQKENI. The CDR3 is 15 residues long. The CDR3 region has the DNA TGTGCCAGCTCTCCCGTTCCCACGGGGATCCCTGAAGCTTTCTTT. Amino acid sequence: CASSPVPTGIPEAFF. The full variable domain, completed using reference TRBV18 and TRBJ1-1, is NAGVMQNPRHLVRRRGQEARLRCSPMKGHSHVYWYRQLPEEGLKFMVYLQKENIIDESGMPKERFSAEFPKEGPSILRIQQVVRGDSAAYFCASSPVPTGIPEAFFGQGTRLTVV.